What follows are 26 T cell receptor beta chains derived from one specimen sequenced in a study of shared clonotypes between healthy human individuals. Assay: immunoSEQ multiplex PCR; the TCRdb copy retains only in-frame clones and omits some. The data show some 350,000 clones, around 72% seen once. Sequencing was carried out using memory CD4+ T cells sorted from blood. Noted subset: CD45RA-negative fraction. The receptor source for this set is a young man in good health.

The J gene is TRBJ2-7, the V gene TRBV18; 12 bases fit TRBD2. Germline CDR1 and CDR2: KGHSH and LQKENI. The V segment lost 3 bases and the J segment 5 bases; nucleotides outside the gene matches: 5. The CDR3 contains 15 residues. The CDR3 DNA follows: TGTGCCAGCTCACCTGCCACTAGCGGGAGGCACGAGCAGTACTTC. Translating it yields CASSPATSGRHEQYF.

This chain links TRBV6-1 with TRBJ2-5, with D perhaps matching TRBD2 (5 bases). The CDR3 loop spans 14 amino acids. Trimming cost V 2 bases and J 2 bases, with 9 bases left between them. From germline, CDR1 is MNHNS and CDR2 SASEGT. CDR3 residues: CASSESRGQETQYF. The DNA for the CDR3 is TGTGCCAGCAGTGAAAGTCGAGGGCAAGAGACCCAGTACTTC.

The V and J genes are TRBV14 and TRBJ2-5; TRBD2 matches 7 bases. Germline-derived CDR1 and CDR2 are SGHDN and FVKESK. V was pared by 7 bases and J by 2 bases, with 10 bases of the junction left unmatched. This CDR3 spans 15 amino acids. As DNA, the CDR3 is TGTGCCAGCAAGTTGAGGGGAGGGACTCAAGAGACCCAGTACTTC. Encoded protein: CASKLRGGTQETQYF.

This chain joins TRBV7-9 and TRBJ1-3, with TRBD1 identical over 7 bases. Germline values: CDR1 SEHNR, CDR2 FQNEAQ (reference sequence). The CDR3 totals 15 residues. With V trimmed by 6 bases and J by 4 bases, 9 bases remained unmatched. CDR3 DNA: TGTGCCAGCAGACGACAGGGAGGGTCGGGAAACACCATATATTTT. Its protein is CASRRQGGSGNTIYF.

This rearrangement joins TRBV29-1 to TRBJ2-2; TRBD1 matches at 9 bases. CDR1 and CDR2 (germline): SQVTM, ANQGSEA. Trimming at V came to 4 bases and at J to 6 bases, leaving 9 bases not matched to a gene. CDR3 length: 15 amino acids. CDR3 in amino acids: CSVGRTGDIAGELFF. For the CDR3, the DNA is TGCAGCGTTGGACGGACAGGGGATATAGCCGGGGAGCTGTTTTTT.

This clone has a handful of counts. CDR3 sequence reads: CASRVEWSGNTIYF. The CDR3 bases are TGCGCCAGCAGGGTTGAGTGGTCTGGAAACACCATATATTTT. This chain connects TRBV5-1 to TRBJ1-3; no clear D. The CDR3 has 14 residues. Germline CDR1 reads SGHRS; CDR2 reads YFSETQ. V was cut by 5 bases and J by 1 base, with 10 bases left in between. The variable domain in full, completed from reference TRBV5-1 and TRBJ1-3, reads KAGVTQTPRYLIKTRGQQVTLSCSPISGHRSVSWYQQTPGQGLQFLFEYFSETQRNKGNFPGRFSGRQFSNSRSEMNVSTLELGDSALYLCASRVEWSGNTIYFGEGSWLTVV.

The chain is built from TRBV5-1 and TRBJ2-1, with a tentative D call TRBD1 (5 bases). Germline-derived CDR1 and CDR2 are SGHRS and YFSETQ. The germline V and J ends were trimmed by 0 bases and 2 bases, with 6 bases remaining between them. The CDR3 runs to 14 residues. The CDR3 reads CASSLETAYNEQFF. In DNA, the CDR3 is TGCGCCAGCAGCTTGGAGACAGCCTACAATGAGCAGTTCTTC.

V gene TRBV28 combines with J gene TRBJ2-1; 11 bases line up with TRBD1. Germline lookup yields CDR1 MDHEN and CDR2 SYDVKM. This CDR3 has 18 residues. V shed 3 bases and J 3 bases; nucleotides not matched to a gene: 10. CDR3 sequence: CASSLGQGGIDSYNEQFF. CDR3 DNA sequence: TGTGCCAGCAGTTTGGGACAGGGGGGTATAGATAGCTACAATGAGCAGTTCTTC. Drawing the rest from reference TRBV28 and TRBJ2-1, the complete variable domain is DVKVTQSSRYLVKRTGEKVFLECVQDMDHENMFWYRQDPGLGLRLIYFSYDVKMKEKGDIPEGYSVSREKKERFSLILESASTNQTSMYLCASSLGQGGIDSYNEQFFGPGTRLTVL.

The CDR3 nucleotides are TGTGCCAGCAGCCCTCCCCTCGGCTCAAGCTCCTACAATGAGCAGTTCTTC. It encodes CASSPPLGSSSYNEQFF. This sequence joins TRBV7-3 and TRBJ2-1, with D unresolved. The V end was cut by 5 bases, the J end by 0 bases, with 17 bases between. Germline CDR1 reads SGHTA; CDR2 reads FQGTGA. The CDR3 covers 17 residues.

The chain is built from TRBV6-1 and TRBJ2-7, with TRBD2 matching 8 bases. This CDR3 comprises 14 residues. Germline CDR1 reads MNHNS; CDR2 reads SASEGT. V shed 3 bases, J shed 5 bases, and the junction held 6 bases outside the gene matches. The CDR3 DNA reads TGTGCCAGCAGTGATCGGGCGGGGGGCGACGAGCAGTACTTC. It encodes CASSDRAGGDEQYF.

The rearrangement links TRBV5-4 to TRBJ2-7, with TRBD1 matching over 7 bases. Trimming took 1 base from V and 6 from J; bases not matched to a gene: 10. The CDR3 consists of 15 residues. Looked up from germline, CDR1 is SGHNT and CDR2 is YYREEE (reference sequence). In DNA form, the CDR3 reads TGTGCCAGCAGCTTGAGGGGGCAAGGGTTGGGCGAGCAGTACTTC. Its protein product is CASSLRGQGLGEQYF.

The V gene is TRBV2, the J gene TRBJ2-3; TRBD2 aligns across 11 bases. The V and J ends lost 7 bases and 0 bases, in that order; junction bases with no gene match: 12. Germline V gives CDR1 SNHLY, CDR2 FYNNEI. This CDR3 has 18 residues. CDR3 loop: CASNGGTSGAWSTDTQYF. For the CDR3, the DNA is TGTGCCAGCAACGGCGGGACTAGCGGAGCGTGGAGCACAGATACGCAGTATTTT.

The V call is TRBV28, the J call TRBJ2-7; the D gene is possibly TRBD2 (5 bases). There are 11 residues in the CDR3. V lost 8 bases and J 5 bases, leaving 10 bases between the germline ends. Germline CDR1 reads MDHEN; CDR2 reads SYDVKM. This CDR3 is CASLRGDEQYF. In DNA form, the CDR3 reads TGTGCCAGCCTCCGGGGTGACGAGCAGTACTTC. The whole variable domain, filled in from reference TRBV28 and TRBJ2-7, reads DVKVTQSSRYLVKRTGEKVFLECVQDMDHENMFWYRQDPGLGLRLIYFSYDVKMKEKGDIPEGYSVSREKKERFSLILESASTNQTSMYLCASLRGDEQYFGPGTRLTVT.

This clone was seen just once. The chain employs TRBV10-3 and TRBJ2-3; 7 positions match TRBD2. The CDR3 totals 15 residues. The V segment lost 5 bases and the J segment 1 base; nucleotides outside the gene matches: 6. Germline V lookup: CDR1 ENHRY, CDR2 SYGVKD. In nucleotides, the CDR3 is TGTGCCATCAGTATTGCTAGCGGAGGCACAGATACGCAGTATTTT. The encoded protein is CAISIASGGTDTQYF.

The V gene is TRBV13, the J gene TRBJ2-6, with D uncertain. Germline lookup yields CDR1 PRHDT and CDR2 FYEKMQ (reference sequence). The CDR3 spans 14 residues. Trimming removed 2 bases at V and 1 base at J, with 3 bases between. This CDR3 reads CASSLKSGANVLTF. In DNA, the CDR3 is TGTGCCAGCAGCTTAAAATCTGGGGCCAACGTCCTGACTTTC.

Note on this clone: The same CDR3 can be traced to other DNA sequences in this sample. V is TRBV9 and J is TRBJ2-3, with unresolved D. The CDR3 runs 13 residues. V dropped 0 bases and J dropped 4 bases, with 6 bases sitting between them. The germline V gene encodes CDR1 SGDLS and CDR2 YYNGEE. The CDR3 nucleotides read TGTGCCAGCAGCGTAGGTGGAGCAGATACGCAGTATTTT. Its translation: CASSVGGADTQYF.

The V and J genes are TRBV7-2 and TRBJ1-1; weak D call: TRBD1 (6 bases). This CDR3 spans 14 amino acids. Germline CDR1 reads SGHTA; CDR2 reads FQGNSA. The V gene lost 5 bases and the J gene lost 4 bases, with 14 bases spanning the gap. The CDR3 nucleotides read TGTGCCAGCAGCCCCCAGGGGATGGGCACTGAAGCTTTCTTT. Amino acid sequence: CASSPQGMGTEAFF.

The chain carries TRBV19 and TRBJ1-2; unclear D gene. CDR1 and CDR2 (germline): LNHDA, SQIVND (reference sequence). This CDR3 comprises 12 residues. Trimming pared 5 bases from V and 3 bases from J, leaving 7 bases between. CDR3 in DNA: TGTGCCAGTAGTTATCAATACTATGGCTACACCTTC. Translating gives CASSYQYYGYTF.

The rearrangement joins TRBV6-5 to TRBJ1-5; D unresolved. CDR3 length equals 14 residues. V was pared by 5 bases and J by 6 bases, with 14 bases between. In germline, CDR1 is MNHEY, CDR2 SVGAGI. In DNA form, the CDR3 reads TGTGCCAGCAGTCCCTTTGGGTTGGGTCAGCCCCAGCATTTT. Protein: CASSPFGLGQPQHF.

The chain couples TRBV28 to TRBJ2-2; D uncertain. Germline lookup yields CDR1 MDHEN and CDR2 SYDVKM. This CDR3 contains 15 residues. Deletions cut 3 bases from V and 3 bases from J, with 11 bases between. The CDR3 sequence: CASSFSFTYTGELFF. CDR3 DNA sequence: TGTGCCAGCAGTTTCAGTTTTACATACACCGGGGAGCTGTTTTTT.

This clone was observed a single time. The chain links TRBV5-1 to TRBJ2-3; possible D gene TRBD1, 5 bases. The CDR3 consists of 13 residues. The V end was cut by 4 bases, the J end by 6 bases, with 12 bases between. Per the germline V gene, CDR1 is SGHRS and CDR2 is YFSETQ. CDR3 amino acids: CASSTSQGDTQYF. In nucleotides, the CDR3 is TGCGCCAGCAGCACCTCCCAGGGCGATACGCAGTATTTT.

This clone occurred many times. The chain has TRBV27 and TRBJ2-7; D not certain. The CDR3 runs to 14 residues. V was cut by 4 bases and J by 2 bases, with 12 bases left in between. Germline CDR1 and CDR2: MNHEY and SMNVEV (reference sequence). CDR3 sequence reads: CASSSSIGAYEQYF. The CDR3 DNA follows: TGTGCCAGCAGTTCGAGCATTGGGGCCTACGAGCAGTACTTC.

This clone was observed a few times. The rearrangement joins TRBV7-2 to TRBJ2-7, with D uncertain. The V gene's germline CDR1 is SGHTA and CDR2 FQGNSA. The CDR3 sequence is 14 residues long. V was clipped by 6 bases and J by 1 base, with 13 bases between them. The CDR3, as DNA: TGTGCCAGCAGTCCTAGACCGAGATCCTACGAGCAGTACTTC. As protein: CASSPRPRSYEQYF. The full variable domain, its missing parts supplied by reference TRBV7-2 and TRBJ2-7, is GAGVSQSPSNKVTEKGKDVELRCDPISGHTALYWYRQSLGQGLEFLIYFQGNSAPDKSGLPSDRFSAERTGGSVSTLTIQRTQQEDSAVYLCASSPRPRSYEQYFGPGTRLTVT.

Comment on this clone: A much more abundant neighbour one base away suggests this may be a read error. This chain joins TRBV7-9 and TRBJ1-1, with D hard to call. Looked up from germline, CDR1 is SEHNR and CDR2 is FQNEAQ (reference sequence). CDR3 length: 13 amino acids. V was trimmed by 3 bases and J by 1 base, leaving 6 bases between them. The CDR3 nucleotides read TGTGCCAGCAGCTTCTCGCAGAACACTGAAGCTTTCTTT. Its translation: CASSFSQNTEAFF.

Here the CDR3 reads CASSPRGGLVDEQFF. Here the CDR3 DNA reads TGCGCCAGCAGCCCTCGAGGAGGACTCGTCGATGAGCAGTTCTTC. The chain carries TRBV5-1 and TRBJ2-1; tentative D call: TRBD2 (5 bases). The CDR3 is 15 amino acids. The V gene lost 4 bases and the J gene lost 8 bases, with 19 bases spanning the gap. Germline lookup yields CDR1 SGHRS and CDR2 YFSETQ.

Turning to this clone: Other DNA sequences in the sample encode the same CDR3. The chain uses TRBV15 and TRBJ1-1, with D hard to call. This CDR3 comprises 14 residues. Germline lookup yields CDR1 LNHNV and CDR2 YYDKDF (reference sequence). The V and J ends lost 1 base and 1 base respectively, with 7 bases between them. The CDR3 is CATSRAGSNTEAFF. CDR3 nucleotide sequence: TGTGCCACCAGCAGAGCGGGGTCGAACACTGAAGCTTTCTTT.